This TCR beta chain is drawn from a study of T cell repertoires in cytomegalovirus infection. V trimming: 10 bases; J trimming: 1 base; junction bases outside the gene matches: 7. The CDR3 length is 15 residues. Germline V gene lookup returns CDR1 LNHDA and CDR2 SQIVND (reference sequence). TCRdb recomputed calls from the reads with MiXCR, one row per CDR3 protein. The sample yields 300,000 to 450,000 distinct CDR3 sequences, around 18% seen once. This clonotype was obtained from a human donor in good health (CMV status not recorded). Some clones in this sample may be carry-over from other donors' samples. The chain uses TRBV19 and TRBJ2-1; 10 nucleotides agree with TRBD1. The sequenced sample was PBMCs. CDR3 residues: CATADRGFSYNEQFF. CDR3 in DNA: TGTGCCACCGCGGACAGGGGGTTTTCCTACAATGAGCAGTTCTTC.